This TCR beta chain was observed in a study of blood T cell repertoires in COVID-19. On the study more broadly: Italy, Spain and the United States were the sources of the convalescent and acute COVID-19 samples. From T cells, B-cell-depleted T cells, or PBMCs came the material, which was cDNA or gDNA.

Per the authors' pipeline: Amplification from reference gene primers served as the basis for estimated nucleated cell counts. Here immunoSEQ multiplex PCR was the method, and the copy in TCRdb shows in-frame clones only, minus some. From that table come the V and J calls and clone size; the DNA was used to work out D and trimming. The table records about 34,000 clones, roughly 80% of them present only once. The sample comprised peripheral blood. The TCR comes from a human donor in a cohort sampled during active COVID-19.

Here the CDR3 reads CASSQAVGGPDTQYF. The CDR3 nucleotides are TGTGCCAGCAGTCAAGCGGTCGGTGGGCCAGATACGCAGTATTTT. The gene calls are TRBV6-2 or TRBV6-3 and TRBJ2-3; weak D call: TRBD2 (5 bases). With 5 bases removed from V and 4 bases from J, the gap between germline ends came to 16 bases. CDR1 and CDR2 (germline): MNHEY, SVGEGT. The CDR3 sequence is 15 residues long.